The 25 T cell receptor beta chains listed next were all sequenced from one sample in a study of read filtering for tumor transcriptome and immune sequencing. Molecular barcoded adaptors covering alpha/delta and beta/gamma chains were used on approximately 400 ng RNA. TCRdb independently ran MiXCR on the reads; one entry per CDR3 protein. This sample has about 50,000 distinct CDR3 sequences; roughly 19% occur once, and the top ten carry over 15%. The sample was a population of CD138-negative cells sorted from bone marrow. The receptors were sampled from a donor over 35 with multiple myeloma.

This clonotype appeared many times. The CDR3 coding sequence is TGCGCCAGCAGCCAAGCCAGGAATTCACCCCTCCACTTT. Translation gives CASSQARNSPLHF. The V and J genes are TRBV4-3 and TRBJ1-6; no reliable D call. This CDR3 is 13 amino acids long. Germline CDR1 LGHNA, CDR2 YSLEER. The V end was cut by 1 base, the J end by 7 bases, with 5 bases between.

This clonotype came up many times. The rearrangement uses TRBV20-1 and TRBJ2-3, with 8 bases fitting TRBD2. CDR1 and CDR2 (germline): DFQATT, SNEGSKA (reference sequence). V trimming: 0 bases; J trimming: 4 bases; junction bases outside the gene matches: 9. The CDR3 spans 16 residues. CDR3 nucleotides: TGCAGTGCTAGAGATATTAGCGGGGTCCCCCCAGATACGCAGTATTTT. This encodes CSARDISGVPPDTQYF.

This clonotype has a count of ten or more. The chain recombines TRBV12-3 or TRBV12-4 with TRBJ1-1; no reliable D call. Trimming stripped 3 bases from V and 6 bases from J, with 14 bases between. This CDR3 is built from 14 residues. CDR3 nucleotides: TGTGCCAGCAGTTTTGAGGACTTAGAGCCTGAAGCTTTCTTT. Amino acid sequence: CASSFEDLEPEAFF.

This clonotype was observed a few times. The chain combines TRBV12-3 or TRBV12-4 with TRBJ2-5; D remains unclear. This CDR3 spans 13 amino acids. V lost 2 bases to trimming and J lost 7 bases, with 11 bases between them. Here the CDR3 reads CASSLTIQVTQYF. The CDR3 coding sequence is TGTGCCAGCAGTTTAACCATCCAGGTGACCCAGTACTTC.

This clonotype was counted ten times or more. The chain uses TRBV28 and TRBJ2-7; D is perhaps TRBD1 (6 bases). V lost 2 bases to trimming and J lost 4 bases, with 15 bases between them. Germline V gene sequence: CDR1 MDHEN, CDR2 SYDVKM. This CDR3 comprises 15 residues. The CDR3 nucleotides are TGTGCCAGCAGTTTAGTGTCACAGGGATCGTACGAGCAGTACTTC. Amino acid sequence: CASSLVSQGSYEQYF.

In the case of this clonotype: A single base separates this from a much larger clone, so it may be a read error. This chain links TRBV29-1 with TRBJ2-3; TRBD1 agrees at 8 bases. CDR1 SQVTM and CDR2 ANQGSEA come from the germline V gene. The CDR3 covers 13 residues. V dropped 7 bases and J dropped 10; count of bases not matched to a gene: 13. The chain's CDR3 is CSAGQGGLDAQYF. The CDR3 DNA reads as TGCAGCGCCGGACAGGGAGGCTTGGATGCGCAGTATTTT.

Ten or more counts support this clonotype. The chain employs TRBV9 and TRBJ1-1; D is perhaps TRBD1 (5 bases). The CDR3 extends over 13 amino acids. V was clipped by 0 bases and J by 7 bases, with 10 bases between them. Germline lookup yields CDR1 SGDLS and CDR2 YYNGEE. The CDR3 protein is CASSVAIGVEAFF. The CDR3 DNA follows: TGTGCCAGCAGCGTAGCTATAGGGGTTGAAGCTTTCTTT.

This clonotype was observed at least ten times. The CDR3 nucleotides read TGCAGTGCTTCCCAAGGCACTAGCGGGGCCTCCTACGAGCAGTACTTC. Translating it yields CSASQGTSGASYEQYF. The rearrangement uses TRBV20-1 and TRBJ2-7; 10 bases match TRBD2. The CDR3 runs 16 residues. Germline assignment: CDR1 DFQATT and CDR2 SNEGSKA (reference sequence). Losses at the gene ends were 5 bases for V and 0 bases for J; bases not matched to a gene: 10.

Worth noting for this clonotype: The conserved final phenylalanine or tryptophan is absent from the CDR3, which likely points to a read error. The genes are TRBV29-1 and TRBJ2-1; D gene unclear. CDR1 and CDR2 (germline): SQVTM, ANQGSEA. The CDR3 consists of 14 residues. Trimming left V 0 bases short and J 11 bases short, with 17 bases between. The CDR3: CSVEDRASGMKQFL. CDR3 bases: TGCAGCGTTGAAGATCGGGCCTCAGGAATGAAGCAGTTCCTC.

The rearrangement uses TRBV4-1 and TRBJ1-5, with TRBD1 matching over 7 bases. The germline V gene has CDR1 MGHRA and CDR2 YSYEKL. The V segment lost 1 base and the J segment 6 bases; nucleotides outside the gene matches: 18. The CDR3 loop spans 19 amino acids. CDR3 in DNA: TGCGCCAGCAGCCAAGTCTTAACCCCGGAGCCGGACAGGTTTCAGCCCCAGCATTTT. Protein sequence: CASSQVLTPEPDRFQPQHF.

This clonotype was observed many times. Germline and junction disagree at one end, which may indicate a read error. The CDR3, as DNA: TGTGCCACCAGTGACTCTGGACAGGGTACGGGCAATGAGCGGTTCTTC. Residues: CATSDSGQGTGNERFF. The chain joins TRBV24-1 to TRBJ2-1, with 8 bases identical to TRBD1. Germline CDR1 KGHDR, CDR2 SFDVKD. The CDR3 totals 16 residues.

This clonotype was counted ten times or more. The chain has TRBV7-2 and TRBJ2-7; D unresolved. The CDR3 has 11 amino acids. The V and J ends lost 2 bases and 7 bases respectively, with 6 bases between them. The germline gives CDR1 SGHTA, CDR2 FQGNSA. The CDR3 DNA reads as TGTGCCAGCAGCTTAAGTTTTGAGCAGTACTTC. This translates into CASSLSFEQYF. Supplemented by reference TRBV7-2 and TRBJ2-7, the full variable domain reads GAGVSQSPSNKVTEKGKDVELRCDPISGHTALYWYRQSLGQGLEFLIYFQGNSAPDKSGLPSDRFSAERTGGSVSTLTIQRTQQEDSAVYLCASSLSFEQYFGPGTRLTVT.

With respect to this clonotype: Possible read error: a much larger clone is one base away. CDR3 nucleotide sequence: TGTGCCAGTAGTATTCAGCAGGGGCCAGGGGCCAACGCCCTGACTTTC. Translated: CASSIQQGPGANALTF. The V gene is TRBV19, the J gene TRBJ2-6, with a possible D match to TRBD1 (6 bases). The CDR3 consists of 16 residues. Germline V lookup: CDR1 LNHDA, CDR2 SQIVND (reference sequence).

This clonotype has ten or more counts. This chain joins TRBV7-2 and TRBJ1-5; no reliable D call. V was trimmed by 1 base and J by 0 bases, leaving 4 bases between them. CDR1 and CDR2 (germline): SGHTA, FQGNSA. The CDR3 contains 14 residues. The CDR3 DNA is TGTGCCAGCAGCTTAGGGGTTAGCAATCAGCCCCAGCATTTT. Its protein is CASSLGVSNQPQHF.

The chain combines TRBV20-1 with TRBJ2-5; D remains unclear. This CDR3 comprises 13 residues. Germline values: CDR1 DFQATT, CDR2 SNEGSKA (reference sequence). The germline V and J ends were trimmed by 2 bases and 4 bases, with 11 bases remaining between them. CDR3 sequence (DNA): TGCAGTGCTAGAAGGTATCAAGGAGAGACCCAGTACTTC. This codes for CSARRYQGETQYF.

This clonotype was counted many times. The chain combines TRBV6-1 with TRBJ2-1; 8 positions match TRBD2. V trimming: 5 bases; J trimming: 5 bases; junction bases outside the gene matches: 17. Per the germline V gene, CDR1 is MNHNS and CDR2 is SASEGT. The CDR3 loop spans 18 amino acids. The CDR3 DNA reads TGTGCCAGCAGTCGCCGTTTCTTAGCGGGATATAAAGACAATGAGCAGTTCTTC. Protein product: CASSRRFLAGYKDNEQFF.

This clonotype was picked up many times. CDR3 sequence: CASSYRGSYNEQFF. Written as DNA, the CDR3 is TGTGCCAGCAGCTACAGGGGCTCCTACAATGAGCAGTTCTTC. The V gene is TRBV6-2 or TRBV6-3, the J gene TRBJ2-1, with 7 bases aligning to TRBD1. CDR3 length: 14 residues. Germline CDR1 reads MNHEY; CDR2 reads SVGEGT. With V trimmed by 6 bases and J by 0 bases, 2 bases remained unmatched.

Many counts were recorded for this clonotype. The chain uses TRBV11-2 and TRBJ2-3, with D perhaps TRBD1 or TRBD2 (5 bases each). Germline V CDR1 and CDR2: SGHAT, FQNNGV. The CDR3 length is 15 residues. Trimming left V 2 bases short and J 4 bases short, with 13 bases between. CDR3 nucleotides: TGTGCCAGCAGCTTATTATGGGGACCGTCAGATACGCAGTATTTT. Amino acids: CASSLLWGPSDTQYF.

This clonotype showed up many times. The V gene is TRBV19, the J gene TRBJ2-1; 11 nucleotides match TRBD2. V shed 7 bases, J shed 4 bases, and the junction held 6 bases outside the gene matches. Per the germline V gene, CDR1 is LNHDA and CDR2 is SQIVND (reference sequence). The CDR3 extends over 15 amino acids. In nucleotides, the CDR3 is TGTGCCAGTACCTTAGCGGGAGGGCAATACAATGAGCAGTTCTTC. It encodes CASTLAGGQYNEQFF.

In this sample, this clonotype turned up many times. This sequence joins TRBV29-1 and TRBJ2-1, with TRBD1 matching 7 bases. The CDR3 has 14 amino acids. The trim removed 6 bases at V and 5 bases at J, leaving 10 bases unmatched. Germline V gives CDR1 SQVTM, CDR2 ANQGSEA. For the CDR3, the DNA is TGCAGCGTCGACAGTGGGGACAGCAACAATGAGCAGTTCTTC. It codes for CSVDSGDSNNEQFF.

J is TRBJ2-5 and V is TRBV25-1; 9 bases map to TRBD1. This CDR3 region has 13 residues. Germline V lookup: CDR1 MGHDK, CDR2 SYGVNS. V dropped 10 bases and J dropped 5; count of bases not matched to a gene: 8. The DNA for the CDR3 is TGTGCCACCCAACAGGGGGCTGCGGAGACCCAGTACTTC. Translation: CATQQGAAETQYF.

This clonotype was seen ten or more times. The chain uses TRBV24-1 and TRBJ2-1, with D perhaps assigned TRBD1 or TRBD2 (5 bases each). The length of the CDR3 is 15 residues. CDR1 KGHDR and CDR2 SFDVKD come from the germline V gene. Trimming left V 2 bases short and J 8 bases short, with 15 bases between. The CDR3 DNA reads as TGTGCCACCAGTGATTCAGGGAGCGTGGCCGATGAGCAGTTCTTC. Its protein product is CATSDSGSVADEQFF.

This clonotype was recorded at least ten times. The V call is TRBV3-1, the J call TRBJ1-1; the D is unclear. V lost 3 bases, J lost 0 bases, and 8 bases lay in between. In germline, CDR1 is LGHDT, CDR2 YNNKEL (reference sequence). CDR3 length: 14 residues. CDR3 loop: CASSHYGLNTEAFF. The CDR3 DNA reads TGTGCCAGCAGCCACTACGGATTGAACACTGAAGCTTTCTTT.

At least ten counts were recorded for this clonotype. The chain uses TRBV7-2 and TRBJ1-1; D not certain. The CDR3 sequence is 13 residues long. CDR1 and CDR2 (germline): SGHTA, FQGNSA. The V end was cut by 4 bases, the J end by 4 bases, with 10 bases between. CDR3 residues: CASSYSQVTEAFF. For the CDR3, the DNA is TGTGCCAGCAGCTACAGTCAGGTCACTGAAGCTTTCTTT.

This clonotype was counted at least ten times. The rearrangement uses TRBV4-3 and TRBJ2-1; D is possibly TRBD2 (6 bases). Germline CDR1 and CDR2: LGHNA and YSLEER. CDR3 length: 13 amino acids. The V end was cut by 4 bases, the J end by 9 bases, with 13 bases between. The CDR3 region is CASSLQIGGEQFF. Here the CDR3 DNA reads TGCGCCAGCAGCCTCCAAATCGGGGGTGAGCAGTTCTTC.